This is a list of T cell receptor beta chains from one sample in a study of patients and donors after allogeneic stem cell transplantation. Using its own MiXCR run on the RT-PCR reads, TCRdb lists one record per CDR3 protein. The top ten hold approximately 5.9% of the sample, which has about a million distinct CDR3 sequences, about a sixth seen once. The sequenced sample was blood, either unsorted or a sorted T cell fraction (not recorded which). Receptors were obtained from a human donor who was either an allogeneic HSCT recipient or a stem cell or donor lymphocyte infusion donor (not recorded which). It is not recorded whose cells these are; they may come from a transplant donor. Both conserved end residues are part of each CDR3. D genes are given only for firm matches. Clone sizes are given selectively: once, few, many, or a class where the clone is expanded.

size	D	V	J	CDR3	DNA
few	-	TRBV5-1	TRBJ2-7	CASSLGPQHHSYEQYF	TGCGCCAGCAGCTTGGGACCGCAACACCATTCCTACGAGCAGTACTTC
few	-	TRBV5-1	TRBJ1-1	CASSSGRTLNTEAFF	TGCGCCAGCAGTTCGGGACGAACCTTGAACACTGAAGCTTTCTTT
few	-	TRBV7-2	TRBJ2-5	CASSPSAQQVGHMDF	TGTGCCAGCAGTCCCTCAGCCCAACAGGTTGGGCATATGGACTTC
-	-	TRBV20-1	TRBJ2-7	CSARGSTPYEQYF	TGCAGTGCTAGAGGGTCCACGCCCTACGAGCAGTACTTC
-	TRBD1	TRBV7-8	TRBJ2-7	CASSLDSGTGGYEQYF	TGTGCCAGCAGCTTGGATTCCGGGACAGGGGGCTACGAGCAGTACTTC
-	TRBD1	TRBV20-1	TRBJ1-1	CSARSDRSQGAVQAFF	TGCAGTGCTAGATCGGACAGGTCTCAGGGGGCTGTGCAAGCTTTCTTT
few	-	TRBV10-3	TRBJ1-2	CATQAQTQSNGYTF	TGTGCCACCCAGGCCCAGACCCAGAGCAATGGCTACACCTTC
-	-	TRBV7-7	TRBJ2-1	CASSSKVWDEQFF	TGTGCCAGCAGCTCGAAGGTTTGGGATGAGCAGTTCTTC
few	-	TRBV3-1	TRBJ2-2	CASSQGTSNSGELFF	TGTGCCAGCAGCCAGGGGACTTCGAATTCCGGGGAGCTGTTTTTT
few	-	TRBV30	TRBJ1-6	CAWSVSRINSPLHF	TGTGCCTGGAGTGTTTCGCGCATTAATTCACCCCTCCACTTT
many	TRBD2	TRBV4-1	TRBJ2-2	CASSHSGSGRNTGELFF	TGCGCCAGCAGCCATTCAGGGAGCGGGAGGAACACCGGGGAGCTGTTTTTT
few	-	TRBV6-5	TRBJ2-7	CASSYGGPEQYF	TGTGCCAGCAGTTACGGGGGTCCCGAGCAGTACTTC
-	TRBD2	TRBV20-1	TRBJ2-5	CSARATSGGQETQYF	TGCAGTGCTAGAGCCACTAGCGGGGGGCAAGAGACCCAGTACTTC
few	-	TRBV12-3/TRBV12-4	TRBJ1-5	CASSPDSWTDSNQPQHF	TGTGCCAGCAGCCCAGACTCCTGGACAGATAGCAATCAGCCCCAGCATTTT
once	-	TRBV2	TRBJ2-6	CASRAMANVLTF	TGTGCCAGCCGAGCTATGGCCAACGTCCTGACTTTC
many	-	TRBV28	TRBJ2-1	CASSPAEGYNEQFF	TGTGCCAGCAGTCCGGCGGAGGGGTACAATGAGCAGTTCTTC
once	-	TRBV29-1	TRBJ1-2	CSVKDRNCGYTF	TGCAGCGTGAAAGACAGAAACTGTGGCTACACCTTC
few	TRBD1	TRBV5-6	TRBJ1-5	CASSFGQDHQPQHF	TGTGCCAGCAGCTTCGGACAGGACCATCAGCCCCAGCATTTT
-	TRBD2	TRBV18	TRBJ2-1	CASSPFGRGEYNEQFF	TGTGCCAGCTCCCCTTTCGGGAGGGGTGAGTACAATGAGCAGTTCTTC
few	-	TRBV7-2	TRBJ1-3	CASSPVSRGRNTIYF	TGTGCCAGCAGCCCAGTCTCCAGGGGAAGAAACACCATATATTTT
few	-	TRBV4-3	TRBJ1-2	CASSQGGLGGDYGYTF	TGCGCCAGCAGCCAAGGGGGCCTAGGGGGAGACTATGGCTACACCTTC
few	TRBD1	TRBV29-1	TRBJ1-2	CSVGDREFGYTF	TGCAGCGTGGGGGACAGGGAATTTGGCTACACCTTC